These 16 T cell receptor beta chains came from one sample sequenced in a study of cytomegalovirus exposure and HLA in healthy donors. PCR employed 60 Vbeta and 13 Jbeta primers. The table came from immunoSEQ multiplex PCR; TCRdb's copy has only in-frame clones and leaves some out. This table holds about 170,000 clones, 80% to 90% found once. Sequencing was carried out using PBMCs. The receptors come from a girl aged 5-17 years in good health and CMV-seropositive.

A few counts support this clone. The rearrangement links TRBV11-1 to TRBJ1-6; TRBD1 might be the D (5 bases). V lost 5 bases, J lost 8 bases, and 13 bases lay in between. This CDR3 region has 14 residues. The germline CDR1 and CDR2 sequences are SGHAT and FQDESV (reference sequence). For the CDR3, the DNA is TGTGCCAGCAGCCCCGCCAGGGAGGATTCACCCCTCCACTTT. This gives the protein CASSPAREDSPLHF.

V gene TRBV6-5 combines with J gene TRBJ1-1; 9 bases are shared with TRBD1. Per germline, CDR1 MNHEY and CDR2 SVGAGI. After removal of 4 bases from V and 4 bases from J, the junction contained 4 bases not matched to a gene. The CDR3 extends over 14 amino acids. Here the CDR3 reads CASSWTGDSTEAFF. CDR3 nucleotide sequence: TGTGCCAGCAGTTGGACAGGGGATTCCACTGAAGCTTTCTTT.

CDR3 DNA sequence: TGTGCCAGCAGCTTAGTGGGCGGGGGGAAAACCGGGGACGAGCAGTACTTC. This translates into CASSLVGGGKTGDEQYF. The chain employs TRBV7-6 and TRBJ2-7, with TRBD2 matching over 8 bases. This CDR3 has 17 residues. The V gene end was trimmed by 1 base and the J gene end by 5 bases; junction bases not matched to a gene: 13. The germline gives CDR1 SGHVS, CDR2 FNYEAQ. Filled out from reference TRBV7-6 and TRBJ2-7, the complete variable domain reads GAGVSQSPRYKVTKRGQDVALRCDPISGHVSLYWYRQALGQGPEFLTYFNYEAQQDKSGLPNDRFSAERPEGSISTLTIQRTEQRDSAMYRCASSLVGGGKTGDEQYFGPGTRLTVT.

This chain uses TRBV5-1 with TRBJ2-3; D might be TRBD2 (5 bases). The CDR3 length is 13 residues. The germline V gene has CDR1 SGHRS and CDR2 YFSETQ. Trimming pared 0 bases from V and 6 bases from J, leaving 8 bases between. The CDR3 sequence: CASSLVATDTQYF. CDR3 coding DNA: TGCGCCAGCAGCTTGGTAGCGACCGATACGCAGTATTTT.

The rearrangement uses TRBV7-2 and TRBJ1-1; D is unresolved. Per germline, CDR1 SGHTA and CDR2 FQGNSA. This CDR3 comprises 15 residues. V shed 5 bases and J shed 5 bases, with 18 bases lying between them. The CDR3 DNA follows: TGTGCCAGCAGCCCACCGACATATCGGGGTACTGAAGCTTTCTTT. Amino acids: CASSPPTYRGTEAFF.

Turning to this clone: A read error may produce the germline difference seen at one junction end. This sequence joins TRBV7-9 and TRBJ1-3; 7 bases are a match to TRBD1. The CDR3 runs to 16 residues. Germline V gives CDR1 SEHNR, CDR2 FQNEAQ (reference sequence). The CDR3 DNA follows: TGTTCCAGCAGCGCCTCCACAGGGGTCCGTGGAAACACCATATATTTT. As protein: CSSSASTGVRGNTIYF.

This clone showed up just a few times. The chain's CDR3 is CASSSGPPGLAGGGGTQYF. CDR3 bases: TGTGCCAGCAGCTCCGGACCCCCGGGACTAGCGGGGGGCGGGGGTACGCAGTATTTT. V is TRBV11-2 and J is TRBJ2-3; the match to TRBD2 covers 15 bases. The CDR3 is 19 residues long. Germline V gene sequence: CDR1 SGHAT, CDR2 FQNNGV. The V and J ends lost 4 bases and 8 bases, in that order; junction bases with no gene match: 16.

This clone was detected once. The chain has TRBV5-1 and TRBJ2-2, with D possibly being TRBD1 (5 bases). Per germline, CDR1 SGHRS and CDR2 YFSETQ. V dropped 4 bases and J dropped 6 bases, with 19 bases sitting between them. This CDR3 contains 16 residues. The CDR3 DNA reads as TGCGCCAGCAGCCCGCCCCTTACAGGTAGAGCCGGGGAGCTGTTTTTT. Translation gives CASSPPLTGRAGELFF.

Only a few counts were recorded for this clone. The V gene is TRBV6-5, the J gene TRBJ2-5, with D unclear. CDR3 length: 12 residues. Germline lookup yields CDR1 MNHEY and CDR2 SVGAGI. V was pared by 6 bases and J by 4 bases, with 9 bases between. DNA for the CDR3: TGTGCCAGCAGAGCCCGTCCAGAGACCCAGTACTTC. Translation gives CASRARPETQYF.

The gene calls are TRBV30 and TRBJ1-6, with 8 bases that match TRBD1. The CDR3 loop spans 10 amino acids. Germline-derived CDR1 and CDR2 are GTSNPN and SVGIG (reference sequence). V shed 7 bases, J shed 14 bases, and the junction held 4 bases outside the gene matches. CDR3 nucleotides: TGTGCCTACACGACAGGGGCCCTCCACTTT. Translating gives CAYTTGALHF.

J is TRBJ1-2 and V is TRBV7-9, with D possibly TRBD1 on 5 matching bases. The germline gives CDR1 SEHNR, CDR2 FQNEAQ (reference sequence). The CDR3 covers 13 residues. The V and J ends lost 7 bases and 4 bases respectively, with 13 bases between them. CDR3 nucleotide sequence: TGTGCCAGCACCCTATCGGGGGGCTATGGCTACACCTTC. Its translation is CASTLSGGYGYTF.

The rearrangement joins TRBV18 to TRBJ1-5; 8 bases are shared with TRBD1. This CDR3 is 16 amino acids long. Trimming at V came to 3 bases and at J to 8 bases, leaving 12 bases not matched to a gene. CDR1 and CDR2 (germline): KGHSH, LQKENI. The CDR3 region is CASSPWDGIQGEPQHF. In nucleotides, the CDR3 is TGTGCCAGCTCACCCTGGGACGGGATACAGGGGGAGCCCCAGCATTTT.

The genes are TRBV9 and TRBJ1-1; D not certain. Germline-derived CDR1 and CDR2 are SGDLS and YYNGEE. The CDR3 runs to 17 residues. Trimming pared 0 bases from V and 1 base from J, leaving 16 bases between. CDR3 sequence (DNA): TGTGCCAGCAGCGTAGTCTCCGCCTTCGAGAGGAACACTGAAGCTTTCTTT. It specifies CASSVVSAFERNTEAFF.

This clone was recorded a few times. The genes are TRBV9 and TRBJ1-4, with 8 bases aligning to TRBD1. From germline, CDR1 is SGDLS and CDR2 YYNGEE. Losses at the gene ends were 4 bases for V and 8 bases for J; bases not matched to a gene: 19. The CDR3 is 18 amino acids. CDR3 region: CASSPRSTPGGKNEKLFF. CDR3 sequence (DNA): TGTGCCAGCAGCCCTCGGTCCACTCCAGGGGGCAAAAACGAAAAACTGTTTTTT.

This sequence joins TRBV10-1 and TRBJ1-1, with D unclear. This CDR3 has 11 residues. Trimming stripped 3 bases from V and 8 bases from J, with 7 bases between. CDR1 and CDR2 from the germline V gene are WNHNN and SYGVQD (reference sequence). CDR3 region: CASSEAGEAFF. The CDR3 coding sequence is TGCGCCAGCAGTGAAGCGGGAGAAGCTTTCTTT.

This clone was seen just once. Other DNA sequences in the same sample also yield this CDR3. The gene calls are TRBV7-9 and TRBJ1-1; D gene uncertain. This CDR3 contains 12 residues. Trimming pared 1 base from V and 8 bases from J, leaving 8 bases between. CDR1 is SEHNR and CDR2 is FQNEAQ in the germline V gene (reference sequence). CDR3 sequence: CASSLGQVEAFF. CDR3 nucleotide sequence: TGTGCCAGCAGCTTAGGGCAGGTCGAAGCTTTCTTT.